The entry below gives a single T cell receptor (beta chain) sequence along with its context. Clones were read by immunoSEQ multiplex PCR, and TCRdb kept only the in-frame ones, dropping some. The repertoire has about 36,000 clones, 90% to 95% of them found once; the top ten carry approximately 0.5%. The CDR3 totals 17 residues. V was pared by 0 bases and J by 2 bases, with 5 bases of the junction left unmatched. Per the germline V gene, CDR1 is ENHRY and CDR2 is SYGVKD. These data belong to a study of T cell changes during pregnancy in multiple sclerosis. The clonotype originates from a female donor with multiple sclerosis, enrolled in a pregnancy study. The chain couples TRBV10-3 to TRBJ2-1, with TRBD2 identical over 9 bases. The sequenced sample was CD4+ T cells from peripheral blood mononuclear cells, obtained after pregnancy. In DNA, the CDR3 is TGTGCCATCAGTGAGTCGGGACTAGCCCAGACCTACAATGAGCAGTTCTTC. Amino acids: CAISESGLAQTYNEQFF.